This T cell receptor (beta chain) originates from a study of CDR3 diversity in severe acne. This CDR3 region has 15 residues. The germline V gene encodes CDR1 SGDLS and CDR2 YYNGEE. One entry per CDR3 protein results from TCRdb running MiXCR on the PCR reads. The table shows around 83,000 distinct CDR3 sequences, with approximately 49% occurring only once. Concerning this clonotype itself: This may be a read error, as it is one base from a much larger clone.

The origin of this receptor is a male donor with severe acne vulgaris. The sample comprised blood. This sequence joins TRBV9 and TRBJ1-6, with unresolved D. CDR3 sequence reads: CASSVRSDYNSSLHF. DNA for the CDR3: TGTGCCAGCAGCGTAAGGTCAGACTATAATTCATCCCTCCACTTT. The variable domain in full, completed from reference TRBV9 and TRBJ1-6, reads DSGVTQTPKHLITATGQRVTLRCSPRSGDLSVYWYQQSLDQGLQFLIQYYNGEERAKGNILERFSAQQFPDLHSELNLSSLELGDSALYFCASSVRSDYNSSLHFGNGTRLTVT.